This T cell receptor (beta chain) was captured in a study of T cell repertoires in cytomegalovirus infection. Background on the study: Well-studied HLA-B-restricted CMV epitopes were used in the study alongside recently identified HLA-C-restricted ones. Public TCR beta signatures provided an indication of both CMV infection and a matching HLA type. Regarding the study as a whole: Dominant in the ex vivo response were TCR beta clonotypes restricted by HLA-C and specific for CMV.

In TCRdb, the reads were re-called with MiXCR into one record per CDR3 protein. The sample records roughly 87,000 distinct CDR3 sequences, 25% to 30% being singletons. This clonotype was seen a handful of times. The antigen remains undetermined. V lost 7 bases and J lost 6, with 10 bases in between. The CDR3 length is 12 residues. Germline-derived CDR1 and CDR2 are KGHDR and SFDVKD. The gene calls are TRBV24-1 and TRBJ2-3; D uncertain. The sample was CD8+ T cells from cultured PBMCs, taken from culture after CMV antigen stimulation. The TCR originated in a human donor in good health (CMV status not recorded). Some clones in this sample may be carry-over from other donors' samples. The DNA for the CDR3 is TGTGCCACCAGCGACATGACGGATACGCAGTATTTT. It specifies CATSDMTDTQYF.